One and the same sample provided the 2 T cell receptor beta chains below, sequenced in a study of blood T cells in healthy people across ages. PCR was performed a second time for about 6 to 11 cycles using a sample-barcoded 5' primer and a J-beta primer mix. TCRdb itself ran the 5' RACE reads through MiXCR, one entry per CDR3 protein. The sample holds over 300,000 distinct CDR3 sequences; 50% to 60% are singletons and the top ten take 51%. Sequencing used blood. The receptor source for this set is a man in his 60s in good health.

The CDR3 spells CASSLGGPVAISNEQFF. In DNA, the CDR3 is TGTGCCAGCAGTTTAGGGGGCCCCGTTGCTATTTCCAATGAGCAGTTCTTC. The chain is built from TRBV12-3 or TRBV12-4 and TRBJ2-1, with D possibly being TRBD1 (5 bases). V was clipped by 1 base and J by 6 bases, with 19 bases between them. CDR3 length: 17 residues.

This clonotype was counted only a few times. In DNA, the CDR3 is TGCGCCAGCAGCGCGGGCCGGACAGGCGGAAACTCTGGGGCCAACGTCCTGACTTTC. Its translation is CASSAGRTGGNSGANVLTF. The genes are TRBV5-1 and TRBJ2-6; 7 bases align to TRBD1. The CDR3 loop spans 19 amino acids. Trimming cost V 4 bases and J 0 bases; bases outside gene matches: 13. CDR1 SGHRS and CDR2 YFSETQ come from the germline V gene.